The clone carrying this T cell receptor beta chain was counted only a few times. Its antigen is as yet unknown. Assay used: immunoSEQ multiplex PCR; TCRdb lists only in-frame clones, some missing. This sample has some 60,000 clones; less than 90% occur once, and the top ten carry about 1.6%. These data belong to a study of a mutant IDH1 vaccine in newly diagnosed glioma. Across the whole study: Vaccinations were initiated 4-6 weeks following radiotherapy alone, or were given together with temozolomide cycles. Treated patients showed a male proportion of roughly 62%, a female proportion of approximately 38%, and a mean age of approximately 40 years.

This CDR3 spans 15 amino acids. Germline values: CDR1 SGHDT, CDR2 YYEEEE. V lost 2 bases and J lost 1, with 9 bases in between. As for time point: week 35, safety follow-up. The content of each vaccine dose was 300 ug of mutant IDH1 20-mer peptide, and topical imiquimod accompanied it. Patients underwent eight vaccinations, which took place in weeks 1, 3, 5, 7, 11, 15, 19 and 23. Diagnosis in the donors showed new WHO grade 3 or 4 astrocytomas that were IDH1-mutant and ATRX-lost. The sequence derives from a man in his forties or fifties with glioma. This material consisted of PBMCs, taken from a glioma patient whose treatment included an IDH1 peptide vaccine. The rearrangement joins TRBV5-6 to TRBJ2-2; D could derive from TRBD1 or TRBD2 (5 bases each). Here the CDR3 DNA reads TGTGCCAGCAGCTTCCGGGACCAGAACACCGGGGAGCTGTTTTTT. Amino acid sequence: CASSFRDQNTGELFF.